Listed here is a single T cell receptor beta chain. Its antigen is undetermined. The data derive from a study of cytomegalovirus exposure and HLA in healthy donors. Study as a whole: Earlier work reported 100 million or so unique TCR beta sequences from about 180 million T cells.

General study points: There were a few CMV-associated chains whose specificity for CMV antigens was confirmed in vitro.

PCR amplification relied on 60 Vbeta primers (plus 13 Jbeta primers). Produced via immunoSEQ multiplex PCR; TCRdb's table is partial and in-frame only. The sample records about 200,000 clones, over 80% being singletons. The receptor's source is a man aged 30 to 45 in good health and CMV-seronegative. Sequenced sample: PBMCs.

The DNA for the CDR3 is TGTGCTAGTGGATCTACTAGCGGGAGGGCGAATGAGCAGTTCTTC. Translation: CASGSTSGRANEQFF. The chain combines TRBV12-5 with TRBJ2-1, with 13 bases matching TRBD2. V lost 6 bases and J lost 7; bases outside the gene matches: 6. The CDR3 runs to 15 residues. CDR1 is LGHNT and CDR2 is FRNRAP in the germline V gene. Complete variable domain (other parts from reference TRBV12-5 and TRBJ2-1): DARVTQTPRHKVTEMGQEVTMRCQPILGHNTVFWYRQTMMQGLELLAYFRNRAPLDDSGMPKDRFSAEMPDATLATLKIQPSEPRDSAVYFCASGSTSGRANEQFFGPGTRLTVL.